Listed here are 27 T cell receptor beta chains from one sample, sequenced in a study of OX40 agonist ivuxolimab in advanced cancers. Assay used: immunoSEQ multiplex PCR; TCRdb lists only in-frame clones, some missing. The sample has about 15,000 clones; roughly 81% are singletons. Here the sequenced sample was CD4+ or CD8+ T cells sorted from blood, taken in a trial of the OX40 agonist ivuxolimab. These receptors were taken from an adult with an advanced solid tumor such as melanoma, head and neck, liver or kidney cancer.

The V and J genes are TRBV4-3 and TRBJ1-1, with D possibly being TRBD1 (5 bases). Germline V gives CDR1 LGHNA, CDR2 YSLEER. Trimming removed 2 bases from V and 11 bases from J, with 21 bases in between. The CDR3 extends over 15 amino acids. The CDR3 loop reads CASSQNRRISSTAFF. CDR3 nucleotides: TGCGCCAGCAGCCAAAACAGGAGAATAAGTTCAACGGCTTTCTTT.

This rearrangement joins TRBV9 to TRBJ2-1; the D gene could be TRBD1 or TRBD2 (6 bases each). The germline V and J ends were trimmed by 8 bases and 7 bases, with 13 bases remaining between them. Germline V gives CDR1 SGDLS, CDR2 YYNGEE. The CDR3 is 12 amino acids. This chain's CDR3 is CARKTGGNEQFF. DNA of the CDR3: TGTGCCAGGAAGACAGGAGGGAATGAGCAGTTCTTC.

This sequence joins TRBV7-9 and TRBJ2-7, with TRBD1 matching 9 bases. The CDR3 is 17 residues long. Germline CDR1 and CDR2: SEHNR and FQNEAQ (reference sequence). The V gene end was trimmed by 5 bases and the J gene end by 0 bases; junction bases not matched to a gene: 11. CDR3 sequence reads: CASSRPGTGPYSYEQYF. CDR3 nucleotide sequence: TGTGCCAGCAGCCGGCCAGGGACAGGGCCTTACTCCTACGAGCAGTACTTC.

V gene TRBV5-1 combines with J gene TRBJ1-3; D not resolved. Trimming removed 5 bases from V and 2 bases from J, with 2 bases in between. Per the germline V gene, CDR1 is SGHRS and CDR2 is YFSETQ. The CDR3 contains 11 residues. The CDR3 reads CASSTGNTIYF. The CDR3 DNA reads TGCGCCAGCAGTACTGGAAACACCATATATTTT.

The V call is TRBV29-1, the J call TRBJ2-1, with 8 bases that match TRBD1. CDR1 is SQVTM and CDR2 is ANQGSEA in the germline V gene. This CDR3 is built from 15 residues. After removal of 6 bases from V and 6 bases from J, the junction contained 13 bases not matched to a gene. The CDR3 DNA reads TGCAGCGTACTCGGGACAGGCGGGTACGTCAATGAGCAGTTCTTC. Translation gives CSVLGTGGYVNEQFF.

The CDR3 DNA is TGCGCCAGCAGCCAAGGGGGACAGTCGTATCCCACAGATACGCAGTATTTT. Protein product: CASSQGGQSYPTDTQYF. The V gene is TRBV4-3, the J gene TRBJ2-3; 7 bases are a match to TRBD1. Looked up from germline, CDR1 is LGHNA and CDR2 is YSLEER. The V and J ends lost 1 base and 2 bases, in that order; junction bases with no gene match: 9. The CDR3 has 17 amino acids.

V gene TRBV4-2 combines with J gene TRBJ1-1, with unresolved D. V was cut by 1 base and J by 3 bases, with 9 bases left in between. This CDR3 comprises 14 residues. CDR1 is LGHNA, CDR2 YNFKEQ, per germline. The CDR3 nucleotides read TGTGCCAGCAGCCAAGGCCCTGGGGACACTGAAGCTTTCTTT. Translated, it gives CASSQGPGDTEAFF.

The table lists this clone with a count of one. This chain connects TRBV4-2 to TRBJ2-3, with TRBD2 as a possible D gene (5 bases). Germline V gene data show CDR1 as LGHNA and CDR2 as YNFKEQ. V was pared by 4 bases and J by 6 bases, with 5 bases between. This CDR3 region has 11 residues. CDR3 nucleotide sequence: TGTGCCAGCAGCCCGGGGGATACGCAGTATTTT. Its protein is CASSPGDTQYF.

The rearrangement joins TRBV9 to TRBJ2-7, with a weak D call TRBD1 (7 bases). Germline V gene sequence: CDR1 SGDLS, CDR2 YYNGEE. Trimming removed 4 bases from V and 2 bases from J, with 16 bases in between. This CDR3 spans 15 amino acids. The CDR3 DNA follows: TGTGCCAGCAGCTGGGGGGACAGATCAACCTACGAGCAGTACTTC. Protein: CASSWGDRSTYEQYF.

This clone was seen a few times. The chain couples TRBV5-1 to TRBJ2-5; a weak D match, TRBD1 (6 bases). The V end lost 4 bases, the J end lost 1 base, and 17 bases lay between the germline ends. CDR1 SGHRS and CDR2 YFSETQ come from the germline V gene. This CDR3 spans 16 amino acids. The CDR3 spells CASSPEGTGLQETQYF. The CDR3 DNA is TGCGCCAGCAGCCCGGAAGGCACAGGGCTCCAAGAGACCCAGTACTTC.

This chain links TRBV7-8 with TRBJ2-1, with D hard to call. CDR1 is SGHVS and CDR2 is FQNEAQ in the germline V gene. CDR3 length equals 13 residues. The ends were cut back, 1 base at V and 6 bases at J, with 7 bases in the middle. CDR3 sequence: CASSLDRTNEQFF. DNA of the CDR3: TGTGCCAGCAGCTTAGACAGAACCAATGAGCAGTTCTTC.

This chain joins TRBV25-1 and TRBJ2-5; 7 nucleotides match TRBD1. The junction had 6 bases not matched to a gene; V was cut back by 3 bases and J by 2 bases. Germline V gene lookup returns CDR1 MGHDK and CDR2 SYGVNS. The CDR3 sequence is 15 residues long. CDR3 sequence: CASSEGTTGQETQYF. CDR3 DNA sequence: TGTGCCAGCAGTGAGGGGACGACAGGGCAAGAGACCCAGTACTTC.

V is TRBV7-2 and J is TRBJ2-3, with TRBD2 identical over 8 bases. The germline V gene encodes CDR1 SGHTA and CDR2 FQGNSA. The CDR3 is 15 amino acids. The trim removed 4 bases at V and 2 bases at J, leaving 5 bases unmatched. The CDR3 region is CASSSTREDTDTQYF. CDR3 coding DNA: TGTGCCAGCAGCTCGACGCGGGAGGACACAGATACGCAGTATTTT.

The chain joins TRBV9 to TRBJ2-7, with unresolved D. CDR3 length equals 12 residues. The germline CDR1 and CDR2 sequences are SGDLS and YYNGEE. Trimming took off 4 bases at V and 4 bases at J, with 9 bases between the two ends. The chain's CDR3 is CASSRSGYEQYF. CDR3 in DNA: TGTGCCAGCAGCCGCTCGGGTTACGAGCAGTACTTC.

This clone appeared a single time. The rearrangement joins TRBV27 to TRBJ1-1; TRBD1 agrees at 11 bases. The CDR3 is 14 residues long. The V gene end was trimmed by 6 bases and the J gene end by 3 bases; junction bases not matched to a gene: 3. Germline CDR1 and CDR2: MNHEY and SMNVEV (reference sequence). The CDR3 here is CASRGQGAHTEAFF. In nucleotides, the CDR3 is TGTGCCAGCAGAGGACAGGGGGCCCACACTGAAGCTTTCTTT.

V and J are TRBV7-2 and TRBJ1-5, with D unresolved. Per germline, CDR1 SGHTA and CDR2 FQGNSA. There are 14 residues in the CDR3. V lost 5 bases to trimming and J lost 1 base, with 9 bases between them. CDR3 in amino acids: CASSLTDSNQPQHF. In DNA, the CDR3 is TGTGCCAGCAGCCTTACGGACAGCAATCAGCCCCAGCATTTT.

CDR3 sequence reads: CATAGLAGNNEQFF. CDR3 DNA sequence: TGTGCCACCGCGGGACTAGCGGGGAACAATGAGCAGTTCTTC. The chain has TRBV10-3 and TRBJ2-1; 13 bases align to TRBD2. Per germline, CDR1 ENHRY and CDR2 SYGVKD. The length of the CDR3 is 14 residues. The V and J ends lost 10 bases and 5 bases, in that order; junction bases with no gene match: 5.

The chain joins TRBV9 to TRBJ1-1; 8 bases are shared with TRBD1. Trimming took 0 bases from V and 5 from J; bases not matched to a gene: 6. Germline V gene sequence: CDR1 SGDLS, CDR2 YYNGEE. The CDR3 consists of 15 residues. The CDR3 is CASSVGNRGITEAFF. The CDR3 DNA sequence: TGTGCCAGCAGCGTAGGCAACAGGGGGATTACTGAAGCTTTCTTT.

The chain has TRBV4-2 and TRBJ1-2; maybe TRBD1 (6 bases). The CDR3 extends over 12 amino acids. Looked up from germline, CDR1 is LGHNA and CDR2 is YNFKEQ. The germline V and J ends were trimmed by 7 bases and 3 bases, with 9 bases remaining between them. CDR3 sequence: CASTAGDYGYTF. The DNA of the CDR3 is TGTGCCAGCACAGCAGGGGACTATGGCTACACCTTC.

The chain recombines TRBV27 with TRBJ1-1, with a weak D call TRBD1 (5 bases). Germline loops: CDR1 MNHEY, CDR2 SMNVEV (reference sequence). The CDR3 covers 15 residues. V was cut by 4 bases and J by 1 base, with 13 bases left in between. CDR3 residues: CASSSPARGNTEAFF. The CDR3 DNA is TGTGCCAGCAGTTCCCCTGCTAGGGGGAACACTGAAGCTTTCTTT.

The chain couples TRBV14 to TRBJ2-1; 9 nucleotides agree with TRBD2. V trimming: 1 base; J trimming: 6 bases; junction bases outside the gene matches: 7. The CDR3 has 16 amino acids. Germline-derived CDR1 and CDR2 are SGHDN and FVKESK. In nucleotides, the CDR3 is TGTGCCAGCAGCCAAGTGGCGGGAGGGTCGGGCAATGAGCAGTTCTTC. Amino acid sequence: CASSQVAGGSGNEQFF.

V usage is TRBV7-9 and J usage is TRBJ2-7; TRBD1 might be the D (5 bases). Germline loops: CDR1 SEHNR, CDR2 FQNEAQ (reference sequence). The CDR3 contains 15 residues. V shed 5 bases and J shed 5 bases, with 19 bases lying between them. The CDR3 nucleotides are TGTGCCAGCAGCCTAGGGGCAGGGAACGTCCACGAGCAGTACTTC. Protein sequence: CASSLGAGNVHEQYF.

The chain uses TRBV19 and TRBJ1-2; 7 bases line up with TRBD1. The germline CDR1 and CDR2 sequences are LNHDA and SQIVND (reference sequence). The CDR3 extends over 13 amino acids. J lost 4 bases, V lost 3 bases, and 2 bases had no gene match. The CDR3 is CASSIDRAYGYTF. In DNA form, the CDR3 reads TGTGCCAGTAGTATCGACAGGGCCTATGGCTACACCTTC.

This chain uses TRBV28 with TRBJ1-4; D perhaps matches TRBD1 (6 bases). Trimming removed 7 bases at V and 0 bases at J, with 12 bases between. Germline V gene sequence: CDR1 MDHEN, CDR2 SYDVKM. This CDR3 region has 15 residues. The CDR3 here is CASNIGGATNEKLFF. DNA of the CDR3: TGTGCCAGCAATATAGGGGGGGCAACTAATGAAAAACTGTTTTTT.

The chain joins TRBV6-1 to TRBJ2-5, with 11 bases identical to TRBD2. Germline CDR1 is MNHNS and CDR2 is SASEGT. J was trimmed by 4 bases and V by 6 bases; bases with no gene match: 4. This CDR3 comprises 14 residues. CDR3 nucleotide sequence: TGTGCCAGCAGAGCAGGACTAGCGGGAGAGACCCAGTACTTC. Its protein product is CASRAGLAGETQYF.

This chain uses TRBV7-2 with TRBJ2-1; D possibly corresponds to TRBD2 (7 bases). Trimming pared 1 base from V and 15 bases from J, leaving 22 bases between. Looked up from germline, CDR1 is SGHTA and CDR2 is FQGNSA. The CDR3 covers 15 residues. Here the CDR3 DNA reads TGTGCCAGCAGCTTAGGCTGGGGGGCGGGAGTGGGACCGTTCTTC. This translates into CASSLGWGAGVGPFF.

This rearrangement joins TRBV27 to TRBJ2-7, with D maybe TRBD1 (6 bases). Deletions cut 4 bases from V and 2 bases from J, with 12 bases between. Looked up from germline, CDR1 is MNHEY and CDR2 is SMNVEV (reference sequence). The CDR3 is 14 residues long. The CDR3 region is CASSWNRAAYEQYF. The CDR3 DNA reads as TGTGCCAGCAGTTGGAACAGGGCCGCCTACGAGCAGTACTTC.